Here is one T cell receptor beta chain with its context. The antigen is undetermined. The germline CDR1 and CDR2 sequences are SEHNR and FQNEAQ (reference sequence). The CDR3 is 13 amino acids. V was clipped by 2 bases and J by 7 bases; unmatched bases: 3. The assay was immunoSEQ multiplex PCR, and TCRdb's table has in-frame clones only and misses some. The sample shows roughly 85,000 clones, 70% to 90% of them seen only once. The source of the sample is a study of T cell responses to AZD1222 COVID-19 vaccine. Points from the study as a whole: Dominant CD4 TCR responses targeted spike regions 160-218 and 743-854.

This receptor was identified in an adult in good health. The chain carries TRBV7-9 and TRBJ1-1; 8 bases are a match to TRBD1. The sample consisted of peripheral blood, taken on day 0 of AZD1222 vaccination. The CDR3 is CASSLSGQGEAFF. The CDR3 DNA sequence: TGTGCCAGCAGCTTATCAGGACAGGGTGAAGCTTTCTTT.